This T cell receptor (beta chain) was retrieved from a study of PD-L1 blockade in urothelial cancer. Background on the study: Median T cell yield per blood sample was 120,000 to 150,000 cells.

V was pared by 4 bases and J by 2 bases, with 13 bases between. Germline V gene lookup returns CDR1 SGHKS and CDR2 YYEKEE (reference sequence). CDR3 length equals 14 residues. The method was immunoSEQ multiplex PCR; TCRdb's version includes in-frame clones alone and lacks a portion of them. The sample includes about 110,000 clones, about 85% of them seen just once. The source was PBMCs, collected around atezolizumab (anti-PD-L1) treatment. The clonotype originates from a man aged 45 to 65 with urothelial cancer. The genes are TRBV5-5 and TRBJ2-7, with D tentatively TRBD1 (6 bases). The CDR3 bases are TGTGCCAGCAGCAGGCTGGACAGTACCTACGAGCAGTACTTC. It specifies CASSRLDSTYEQYF.